This TCR beta chain was observed in a study of technical replicates of blood from a handful of donors. Generated by immunoSEQ multiplex PCR, the TCRdb table keeps only in-frame clones and is missing some. The sample holds 75,000 to 100,000 clones, about 95% seen once. From germline, CDR1 is WSHSY and CDR2 SAAADI. V lost 3 bases and J lost 3, with 20 bases in between. The CDR3 contains 17 residues. This rearrangement joins TRBV10-2 to TRBJ2-5, with D maybe TRBD2 (6 bases). The specimen sequenced was T cells isolated from PBMCs. The receptor's source is a human donor in good health. CDR3 in amino acids: CASSEDGEAAGKETQYF. The CDR3 DNA sequence: TGCGCCAGCAGTGAAGACGGGGAGGCGGCAGGGAAAGAGACCCAGTACTTC.